Sequencing of this T cell receptor beta chain was carried out in a study of T cells in Graves' hyperthyroidism and ophthalmopathy. About the research overall: The initial diagnosis was the point when peripheral blood was collected, ahead of any treatment.

RNA transcripts gave rise to amplified TCR beta CDR3 regions. The HTBI set primed first-round TCR CDR3 RT-PCR. TCRdb ran MiXCR on the multiplex PCR reads and lists one entry per CDR3 protein. The sample has fewer than 450,000 distinct CDR3 sequences, about an eighth seen once. To note about this clonotype: Its antigen is not known.

PBMCs were sourced from roughly 9.1 ml fresh peripheral blood. J gave up 5 bases and V 5 bases, and 9 bases lay outside the gene matches. Germline V gives CDR1 SGHRS, CDR2 YFSETQ. CDR3 length: 14 residues. General study findings and limits: A model of 13 V-J features distinguished ophthalmopathy from stable hyperthyroidism. In the blood, most expanded thyroid clonotypes above 0.001 appeared as well.

This TCR was sampled from a man aged 45-60 years with Graves' ophthalmopathy. Sequencing input: blood. The chain has TRBV5-1 and TRBJ2-5; 7 positions match TRBD2. The CDR3 sequence: CASRASGAQETQYF. The CDR3 DNA sequence: TGCGCCAGCAGGGCTAGCGGAGCGCAGGAGACCCAGTACTTC. Filled out from reference TRBV5-1 and TRBJ2-5, the complete variable domain reads KAGVTQTPRYLIKTRGQQVTLSCSPISGHRSVSWYQQTPGQGLQFLFEYFSETQRNKGNFPGRFSGRQFSNSRSEMNVSTLELGDSALYLCASRASGAQETQYFGPGTRLLVL.